The 18 T cell receptor beta chains given below trace back to one sample, sequenced in a study of cytomegalovirus exposure and HLA in healthy donors. This PCR relied on a set of 60 Vbeta primers and 13 Jbeta primers. The data were produced by immunoSEQ multiplex PCR, yet TCRdb's version contains in-frame clones alone and is incomplete. The table shows some 130,000 clones, with approximately 70% occurring only once. Material: PBMCs. These receptors originate from a human donor in good health.

The chain joins TRBV9 to TRBJ2-3, with 11 positions matching TRBD2. The CDR3 has 16 amino acids. The V segment lost 4 bases and the J segment 0 bases; nucleotides outside the gene matches: 4. The germline V gene has CDR1 SGDLS and CDR2 YYNGEE. The CDR3: CASSPRTSGSTDTQYF. Here the CDR3 DNA reads TGTGCCAGCAGCCCCCGGACTAGCGGGAGCACAGATACGCAGTATTTT.

Regarding this clone: Other nucleotide sequences in the sample specify the same CDR3. This chain uses TRBV7-7 with TRBJ1-1; D uncertain. V was pared by 1 base and J by 3 bases, with 6 bases between. Germline CDR1 SSHAT, CDR2 FNYEAQ (reference sequence). The CDR3 runs to 13 residues. This chain's CDR3 is CASSLERDTEAFF. CDR3 bases: TGTGCCAGCAGCTTAGAGCGCGACACTGAAGCTTTCTTT.

This clone was seen only a few times. DNA for the CDR3: TGTGCCAGCAGCTCCCGGGACTACTACAATGAGCAGTTCTTC. The encoded protein is CASSSRDYYNEQFF. The chain links TRBV11-3 to TRBJ2-1; 7 bases align to TRBD2. The CDR3 has 14 amino acids. CDR1 and CDR2 from the germline V gene are SGHNT and YENEEA. V gave up 4 bases and J gave up 3 bases; unmatched junction bases: 3.

This clone has only a few counts. The chain joins TRBV7-6 to TRBJ2-1; maybe TRBD2 (6 bases). This CDR3 contains 17 residues. Germline CDR1 is SGHVS and CDR2 is FNYEAQ. The V end lost 4 bases, the J end lost 2 bases, and 18 bases lay between the germline ends. The CDR3 reads CASSSRHGTWAYNEQFF. The CDR3 DNA is TGTGCCAGCAGCTCCCGACATGGGACTTGGGCCTACAATGAGCAGTTCTTC.

The rearrangement joins TRBV25-1 to TRBJ2-3; 10 bases are shared with TRBD2. This CDR3 has 16 amino acids. V lost 3 bases and J lost 4; bases outside the gene matches: 7. From germline, CDR1 is MGHDK and CDR2 SYGVNS. DNA for the CDR3: TGTGCCAGCAGTGATTCCCGACTAGCGGGCTCAGATACGCAGTATTTT. Translating it yields CASSDSRLAGSDTQYF.

The chain carries TRBV6-1 and TRBJ1-5, with a tentative D call TRBD1 (6 bases). Germline V gene lookup returns CDR1 MNHNS and CDR2 SASEGT. The CDR3 sequence is 15 residues long. V was cut by 6 bases and J by 6 bases, with 18 bases left in between. CDR3 nucleotides: TGTGCCAGCAGGCCCACGGGGGGGCATGTTCAGCCCCAGCATTTT. Amino acids: CASRPTGGHVQPQHF.

The chain combines TRBV19 with TRBJ2-1; 14 nucleotides match TRBD2. With V trimmed by 6 bases and J by 4 bases, 2 bases remained unmatched. The germline V gene encodes CDR1 LNHDA and CDR2 SQIVND (reference sequence). The CDR3 covers 15 residues. CDR3 bases: TGTGCCAGTAGGGGACTAGCGGGAGTTTACAATGAGCAGTTCTTC. Amino acid sequence: CASRGLAGVYNEQFF.

The chain recombines TRBV27 with TRBJ1-1; 10 bases line up with TRBD1. V dropped 5 bases and J dropped 5; count of bases not matched to a gene: 5. The CDR3 sequence is 14 residues long. CDR1 and CDR2 from the germline V gene are MNHEY and SMNVEV (reference sequence). CDR3 DNA: TGTGCCAGCAGTCTCGGGACAGGGGTTACTGAAGCTTTCTTT. Protein sequence: CASSLGTGVTEAFF.

The chain joins TRBV6-1 to TRBJ2-1; tentative D call: TRBD1 (6 bases). V gave up 10 bases and J gave up 8 bases, with 15 bases separating them. This CDR3 contains 12 residues. Germline-derived CDR1 and CDR2 are MNHNS and SASEGT. CDR3 amino acids: CATIGTWDEQFF. For the CDR3, the DNA is TGTGCCACCATAGGGACATGGGATGAGCAGTTCTTC.

This clone was seen only a few times. J is TRBJ1-1 and V is TRBV11-2; 8 nucleotides match TRBD1. Germline-derived CDR1 and CDR2 are SGHAT and FQNNGV. V shed 1 base, J shed 0 bases, and the junction held 13 bases outside the gene matches. This CDR3 is 19 amino acids long. CDR3 DNA: TGTGCCAGCAGCTTAGGGGACAGGTTTTCCCCAGCATTGAACACTGAAGCTTTCTTT. Amino acids: CASSLGDRFSPALNTEAFF.

The CDR3 DNA is TGTGCCAGCAGCTCGAATACCATGACAGGGGGAAACACTGAAGCTTTCTTT. It specifies CASSSNTMTGGNTEAFF. This chain connects TRBV5-4 to TRBJ1-1; 9 bases are shared with TRBD1. This CDR3 comprises 17 residues. Trimming at V came to 3 bases and at J to 2 bases, leaving 11 bases not matched to a gene. CDR1 SGHNT and CDR2 YYREEE come from the germline V gene (reference sequence).

The chain couples TRBV6-5 to TRBJ1-3; D possibly corresponds to TRBD1 (6 bases). The V end lost 6 bases, the J end lost 7 bases, and 19 bases lay between the germline ends. The length of the CDR3 is 15 residues. The germline V gene encodes CDR1 MNHEY and CDR2 SVGAGI. The CDR3 nucleotides read TGTGCCAGCAGCCAGAGAAGGAGTACAGGGAACACCATATATTTT. It is translated as CASSQRRSTGNTIYF.

J is TRBJ1-2 and V is TRBV10-1; 7 bases align to TRBD1. The germline V gene has CDR1 WNHNN and CDR2 SYGVQD (reference sequence). The CDR3 runs to 14 residues. V was pared by 2 bases and J by 3 bases, with 3 bases of the junction left unmatched. The CDR3 protein is CASSETGVDYGYTF. The CDR3 DNA sequence: TGCGCCAGCAGTGAGACAGGGGTTGACTATGGCTACACCTTC.

Only a few counts were recorded for this clone. Here the CDR3 reads CAIRGDIRNTIYF. As DNA, the CDR3 is TGTGCCATCCGTGGGGACATACGAAACACCATATATTTT. The chain joins TRBV10-3 to TRBJ1-3; D perhaps matches TRBD1 (6 bases). V was pared by 8 bases and J by 5 bases, with 13 bases between. CDR3 length: 13 residues. Germline CDR1 is ENHRY and CDR2 is SYGVKD.

V is TRBV10-3 and J is TRBJ2-2, with a tentative D call TRBD1 (5 bases). In germline, CDR1 is ENHRY, CDR2 SYGVKD. Trimming left V 8 bases short and J 3 bases short, with 10 bases between. This CDR3 region has 13 residues. This CDR3 reads CAIGRADTGELFF. DNA of the CDR3: TGTGCCATCGGCAGGGCTGACACCGGGGAGCTGTTTTTT.

This sequence joins TRBV6-6 and TRBJ2-7, with 10 positions matching TRBD1. The length of the CDR3 is 15 residues. J lost 5 bases, V lost 2 bases, and 6 bases had no gene match. In germline, CDR1 is MNHNY, CDR2 SVGAGI (reference sequence). This chain's CDR3 is CASSYRTGGIDEQYF. The DNA for the CDR3 is TGTGCCAGCAGTTACCGGACAGGGGGAATCGACGAGCAGTACTTC.

This chain joins TRBV7-9 and TRBJ1-1; D ambiguous. The CDR3 contains 17 residues. V lost 3 bases, J lost 1 base, and 18 bases lay in between. Germline CDR1 is SEHNR and CDR2 is FQNEAQ (reference sequence). The CDR3 region is CASSFIPGTRGNTEAFF. The CDR3 DNA is TGTGCCAGCAGCTTCATTCCTGGCACTCGGGGGAACACTGAAGCTTTCTTT. The full variable domain, with the rest looked up from reference TRBV7-9 and TRBJ1-1, is DTGVSQNPRHKITKRGQNVTFRCDPISEHNRLYWYRQTLGQGPEFLTYFQNEAQLEKSRLLSDRFSAERPKGSFSTLEIQRTEQGDSAMYLCASSFIPGTRGNTEAFFGQGTRLTVV.

This clone was counted once. The genes are TRBV6-1 and TRBJ2-4, with TRBD1 as a possible D gene (5 bases). This CDR3 contains 13 residues. Per germline, CDR1 MNHNS and CDR2 SASEGT. The V gene lost 2 bases and the J gene lost 7 bases, with 9 bases spanning the gap. The CDR3 bases are TGTGCCAGCAGTGAACAGGGTGCGAACATTCAGTACTTC. This gives the protein CASSEQGANIQYF.